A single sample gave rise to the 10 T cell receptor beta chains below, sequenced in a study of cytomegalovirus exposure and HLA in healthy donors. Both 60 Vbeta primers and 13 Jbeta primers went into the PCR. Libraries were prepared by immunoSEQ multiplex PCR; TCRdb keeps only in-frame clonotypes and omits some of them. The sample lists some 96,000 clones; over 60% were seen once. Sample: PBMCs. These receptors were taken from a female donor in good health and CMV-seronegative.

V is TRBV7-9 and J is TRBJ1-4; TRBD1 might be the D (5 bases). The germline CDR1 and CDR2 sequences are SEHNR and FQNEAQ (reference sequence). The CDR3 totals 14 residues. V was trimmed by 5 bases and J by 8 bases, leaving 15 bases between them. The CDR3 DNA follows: TGTGCCAGCAGCATAGGGACTTACGAAGAAAAACTGTTTTTT. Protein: CASSIGTYEEKLFF.

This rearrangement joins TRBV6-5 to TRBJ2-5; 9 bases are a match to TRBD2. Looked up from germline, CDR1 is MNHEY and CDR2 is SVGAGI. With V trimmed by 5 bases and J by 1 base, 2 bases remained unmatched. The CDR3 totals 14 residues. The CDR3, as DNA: TGTGCCAGCAGTAGCGGGGGGCCCCAAGAGACCCAGTACTTC. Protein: CASSSGGPQETQYF.

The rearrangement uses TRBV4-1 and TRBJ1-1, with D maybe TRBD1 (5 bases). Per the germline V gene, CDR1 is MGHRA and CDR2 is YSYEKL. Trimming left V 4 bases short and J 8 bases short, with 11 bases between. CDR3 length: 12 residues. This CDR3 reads CASSPLGGEAFF. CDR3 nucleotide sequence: TGCGCCAGCAGCCCCCTGGGGGGAGAAGCTTTCTTT.

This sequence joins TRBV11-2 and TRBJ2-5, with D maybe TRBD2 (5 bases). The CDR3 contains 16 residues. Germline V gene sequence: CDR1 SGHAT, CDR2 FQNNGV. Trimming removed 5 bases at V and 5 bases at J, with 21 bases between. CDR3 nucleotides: TGTGCCAGCAGCGAAAACTCCGGACGCCCGGGGGAGACCCAGTACTTC. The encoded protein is CASSENSGRPGETQYF.

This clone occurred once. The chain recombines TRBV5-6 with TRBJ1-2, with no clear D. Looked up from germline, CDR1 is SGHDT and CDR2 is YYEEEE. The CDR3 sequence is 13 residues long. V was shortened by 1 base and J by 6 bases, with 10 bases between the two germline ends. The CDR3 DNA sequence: TGTGCCAGCAGCTTGTCGTCCGGGGATGGCTACACCTTC. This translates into CASSLSSGDGYTF.

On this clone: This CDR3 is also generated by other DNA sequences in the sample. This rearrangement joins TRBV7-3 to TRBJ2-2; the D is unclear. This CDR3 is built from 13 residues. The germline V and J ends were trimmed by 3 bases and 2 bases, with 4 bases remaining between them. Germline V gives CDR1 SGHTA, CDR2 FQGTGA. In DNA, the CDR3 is TGTGCCAGCAGCTTCTTAAACACCGGGGAGCTGTTTTTT. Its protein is CASSFLNTGELFF.

This CDR3 reads CASSPSDRGSPLHF. As DNA, the CDR3 is TGTGCCAGCAGCCCCTCCGACAGGGGCTCACCCCTCCACTTT. The chain links TRBV5-4 to TRBJ1-6, with 8 bases matching TRBD1. Germline values: CDR1 SGHNT, CDR2 YYREEE (reference sequence). The V segment lost 4 bases and the J segment 10 bases; nucleotides outside the gene matches: 7. CDR3 size: 14 residues.

CDR3 amino acids: CATSRDSRGNQPQHF. The CDR3 DNA follows: TGTGCCACCAGCAGAGATTCCAGGGGGAACCAGCCCCAGCATTTT. The chain links TRBV15 to TRBJ1-5; 7 bases agree with TRBD1. The CDR3 covers 15 residues. V lost 0 bases and J lost 7; bases outside the gene matches: 6. Germline loops: CDR1 LNHNV, CDR2 YYDKDF (reference sequence).

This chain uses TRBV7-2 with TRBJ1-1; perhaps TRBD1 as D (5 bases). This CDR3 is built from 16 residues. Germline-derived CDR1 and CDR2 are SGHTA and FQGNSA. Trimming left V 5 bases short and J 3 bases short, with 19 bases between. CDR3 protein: CASSPQKVTVDTEAFF. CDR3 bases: TGTGCCAGCAGCCCTCAAAAGGTGACAGTCGACACTGAAGCTTTCTTT. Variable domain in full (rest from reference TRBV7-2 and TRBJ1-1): GAGVSQSPSNKVTEKGKDVELRCDPISGHTALYWYRQSLGQGLEFLIYFQGNSAPDKSGLPSDRFSAERTGGSVSTLTIQRTQQEDSAVYLCASSPQKVTVDTEAFFGQGTRLTVV.

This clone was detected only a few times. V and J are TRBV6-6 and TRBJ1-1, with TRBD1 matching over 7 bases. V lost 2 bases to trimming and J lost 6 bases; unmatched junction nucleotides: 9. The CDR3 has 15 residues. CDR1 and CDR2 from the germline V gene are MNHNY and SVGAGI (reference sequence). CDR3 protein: CASSYHDRVGSEAFF. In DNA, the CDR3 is TGTGCCAGCAGTTACCATGACAGGGTTGGGTCTGAAGCTTTCTTT.